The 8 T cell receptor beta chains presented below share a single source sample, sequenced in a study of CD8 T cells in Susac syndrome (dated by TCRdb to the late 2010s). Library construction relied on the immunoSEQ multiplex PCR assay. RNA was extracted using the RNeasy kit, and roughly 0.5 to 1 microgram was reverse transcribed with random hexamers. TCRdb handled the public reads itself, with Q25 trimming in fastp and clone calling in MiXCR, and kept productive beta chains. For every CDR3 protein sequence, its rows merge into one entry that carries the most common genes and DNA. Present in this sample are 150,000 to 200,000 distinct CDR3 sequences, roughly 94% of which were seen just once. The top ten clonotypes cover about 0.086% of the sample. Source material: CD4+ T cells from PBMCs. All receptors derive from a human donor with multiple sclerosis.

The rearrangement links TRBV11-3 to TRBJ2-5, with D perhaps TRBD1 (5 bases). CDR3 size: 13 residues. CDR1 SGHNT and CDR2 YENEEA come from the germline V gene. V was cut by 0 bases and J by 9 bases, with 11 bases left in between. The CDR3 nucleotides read TGTGCCAGCAGCTTAGATCGCAGGGCGGCCCAGTACTTC. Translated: CASSLDRRAAQYF.

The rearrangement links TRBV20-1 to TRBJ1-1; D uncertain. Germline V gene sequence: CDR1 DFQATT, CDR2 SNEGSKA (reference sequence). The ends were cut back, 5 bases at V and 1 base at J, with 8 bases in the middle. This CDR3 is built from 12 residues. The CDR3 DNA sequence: TGCAGTGCTTCCGTATCGAACACTGAAGCTTTCTTT. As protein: CSASVSNTEAFF.

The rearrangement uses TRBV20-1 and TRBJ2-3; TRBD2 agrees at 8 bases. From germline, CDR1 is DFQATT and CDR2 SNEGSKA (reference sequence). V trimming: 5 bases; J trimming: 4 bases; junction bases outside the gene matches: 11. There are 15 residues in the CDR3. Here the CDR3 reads CSAPLVAGRADTQYF. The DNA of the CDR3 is TGCAGTGCTCCCTTAGTAGCGGGAAGGGCAGATACGCAGTATTTT.

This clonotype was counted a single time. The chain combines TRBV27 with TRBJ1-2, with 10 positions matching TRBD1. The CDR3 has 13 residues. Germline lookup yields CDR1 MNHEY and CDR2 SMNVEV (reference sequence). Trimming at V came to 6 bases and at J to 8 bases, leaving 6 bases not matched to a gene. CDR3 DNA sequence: TGTGCCAGCAGACTAGACAGGGGGCGAGGCTACACCTTC. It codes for CASRLDRGRGYTF.

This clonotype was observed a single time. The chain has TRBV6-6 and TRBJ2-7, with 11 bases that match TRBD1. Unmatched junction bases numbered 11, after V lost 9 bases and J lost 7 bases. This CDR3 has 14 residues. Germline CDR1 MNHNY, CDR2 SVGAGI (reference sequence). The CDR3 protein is CASHRDRGLLEQYF. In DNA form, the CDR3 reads TGTGCCAGTCACCGGGACAGGGGGTTATTAGAGCAGTACTTC.

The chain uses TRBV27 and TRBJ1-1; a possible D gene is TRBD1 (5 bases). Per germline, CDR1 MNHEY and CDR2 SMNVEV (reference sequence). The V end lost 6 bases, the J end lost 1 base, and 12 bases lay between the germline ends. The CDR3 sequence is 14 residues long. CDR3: CASRDSKRNTEAFF. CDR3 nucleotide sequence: TGTGCCAGCAGAGACAGCAAAAGGAACACTGAAGCTTTCTTT.

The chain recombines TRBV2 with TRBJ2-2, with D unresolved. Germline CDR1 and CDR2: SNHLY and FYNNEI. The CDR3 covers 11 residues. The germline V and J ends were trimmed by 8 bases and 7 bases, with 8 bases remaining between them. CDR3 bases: TGTGCCAGCCATTTGTTCGGGGAGCTGTTTTTT. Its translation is CASHLFGELFF.

CDR3 in DNA: TGTGCCAGCAGCTTCGGACCAGATACGCAGTATTTT. Encoded protein: CASSFGPDTQYF. The chain recombines TRBV7-9 with TRBJ2-3, with unresolved D. Germline CDR1 is SEHNR and CDR2 is FQNEAQ (reference sequence). CDR3 size: 12 residues. V was shortened by 3 bases and J by 4 bases, with 5 bases between the two germline ends.